These 20 T cell receptor beta chains came from one sample sequenced in a study of T cells in localized non-small cell lung cancer. Clones were read by immunoSEQ multiplex PCR, and TCRdb kept only the in-frame ones, dropping some. The sample comprises almost 65,000 clones, roughly 90% of which are singletons, and nearly 2% rests with the top ten. The material was peripheral blood, obtained before any cancer treatment. The receptor source for this set is a woman aged 40-69 years with stage I lung adenocarcinoma.

The rearrangement links TRBV28 to TRBJ1-2, with 8 bases identical to TRBD1. Germline V gene data show CDR1 as MDHEN and CDR2 as SYDVKM. There are 15 residues in the CDR3. Trimming at V came to 5 bases and at J to 4 bases, leaving 9 bases not matched to a gene. The CDR3 loop is CASSILTGAGYGYTF. In DNA form, the CDR3 reads TGTGCCAGCAGTATATTGACAGGGGCAGGCTATGGCTACACCTTC.

This sequence joins TRBV10-1 and TRBJ1-5, with D tentatively TRBD1 (5 bases). The CDR3 sequence is 13 residues long. The V gene lost 4 bases and the J gene lost 3 bases, with 7 bases spanning the gap. Germline V gene sequence: CDR1 WNHNN, CDR2 SYGVQD (reference sequence). This CDR3 is CASSGGFNQPQHF. The CDR3, as DNA: TGCGCCAGCAGTGGGGGGTTCAATCAGCCCCAGCATTTT.

CDR3 DNA sequence: TGCGCCAGCAGCTTGGATGGGCAGTCGCCGAATTCACCCCTCCACTTT. Protein: CASSLDGQSPNSPLHF. This rearrangement joins TRBV5-1 to TRBJ1-6; D unclear. This CDR3 contains 16 residues. The germline gives CDR1 SGHRS, CDR2 YFSETQ. With 0 bases removed from V and 7 bases from J, the gap between germline ends came to 14 bases.

The chain joins TRBV18 to TRBJ1-5, with D perhaps matching TRBD1 (6 bases). The V end lost 6 bases, the J end lost 0 bases, and 9 bases lay between the germline ends. Germline V gene sequence: CDR1 KGHSH, CDR2 LQKENI. The CDR3 loop spans 14 amino acids. The CDR3 loop reads CASSRQDSNQPQHF. CDR3 in DNA: TGTGCCAGCTCGAGACAGGATAGCAATCAGCCCCAGCATTTT.

V usage is TRBV18 and J usage is TRBJ2-1; D is ambiguous. Germline values: CDR1 KGHSH, CDR2 LQKENI. Trimming took 3 bases from V and 5 from J, leaving 14 bases between them. The CDR3 is 15 amino acids. The CDR3 region is CASSPRSLQHNEQFF. The CDR3 DNA is TGTGCCAGCTCACCCCGGTCCCTACAGCACAATGAGCAGTTCTTC.

This chain joins TRBV5-6 and TRBJ2-7; no reliable D call. The CDR3 loop spans 15 amino acids. Between the trimmed V and J ends, which lost 0 bases and 2 bases, there was a span of 12 bases. Germline CDR1 reads SGHDT; CDR2 reads YYEEEE. The CDR3 reads CASSLGGYGTYEQYF. Written as DNA, the CDR3 is TGTGCCAGCAGCTTGGGGGGATATGGAACCTACGAGCAGTACTTC.

The chain uses TRBV5-1 and TRBJ1-2; D gene ambiguous. The CDR3 is made up of 15 amino acids. Trimming removed 0 bases at V and 0 bases at J, with 9 bases between. The V gene's germline CDR1 is SGHRS and CDR2 YFSETQ. The CDR3 region has the DNA TGCGCCAGCAGCTTGGATGCCAGTTCTAACTATGGCTACACCTTC. Its protein is CASSLDASSNYGYTF. Together with reference TRBV5-1 and TRBJ1-2, the CDR3 gives the full variable domain: KAGVTQTPRYLIKTRGQQVTLSCSPISGHRSVSWYQQTPGQGLQFLFEYFSETQRNKGNFPGRFSGRQFSNSRSEMNVSTLELGDSALYLCASSLDASSNYGYTFGSGTRLTVV.

A few counts support this clone. The chain has TRBV18 and TRBJ1-1, with 9 bases that match TRBD1. J gave up 3 bases and V 6 bases, and 11 bases lay outside the gene matches. The CDR3 sequence is 16 residues long. CDR1 and CDR2 (germline): KGHSH, LQKENI. CDR3 loop: CASSPDRGLMDTEAFF. CDR3 bases: TGTGCCAGCTCCCCCGACAGGGGGTTAATGGACACTGAAGCTTTCTTT.

This rearrangement joins TRBV7-2 to TRBJ2-5, with 14 bases lining up with TRBD2. The CDR3 totals 17 residues. V shed 4 bases and J 2 bases; nucleotides not matched to a gene: 6. Germline V gene data show CDR1 as SGHTA and CDR2 as FQGNSA. In DNA, the CDR3 is TGTGCCAGCAGCTCAGGGACTAGCGGGGGTATTCAAGAGACCCAGTACTTC. Translation: CASSSGTSGGIQETQYF.

This clone has just one count. V usage is TRBV10-3 and J usage is TRBJ2-3; 7 nucleotides align to TRBD2. Looked up from germline, CDR1 is ENHRY and CDR2 is SYGVKD. The ends lost 6 bases at V and 6 bases at J; junction bases unmatched: 9. The CDR3 runs 14 residues. Here the CDR3 DNA reads TGTGCCATCAGGGGAGCGGGGACTACGGATACGCAGTATTTT. Its protein is CAIRGAGTTDTQYF.

In DNA, the CDR3 is TGTGCCAGCAGCCAACGAGCCAGGCCGGAGGGGTGGCTGTTTTTT. Protein product: CASSQRARPEGWLFF. The rearrangement joins TRBV6-5 to TRBJ2-2; the D gene is possibly TRBD2 (6 bases). The CDR3 extends over 15 amino acids. Looked up from germline, CDR1 is MNHEY and CDR2 is SVGAGI. V was trimmed by 6 bases and J by 13 bases, leaving 24 bases between them.

The V gene is TRBV28, the J gene TRBJ2-1, with TRBD1 matching 9 bases. This CDR3 comprises 15 residues. Germline V gene data show CDR1 as MDHEN and CDR2 as SYDVKM. V gave up 2 bases and J gave up 3 bases; unmatched junction bases: 2. The CDR3 region has the DNA TGTGCCAGCAGTTTAGGGACAGGGTACTACAATGAGCAGTTCTTC. Its translation is CASSLGTGYYNEQFF.

The rearrangement links TRBV9 to TRBJ1-1; TRBD1 might be the D (6 bases). Deletions cut 5 bases from V and 3 bases from J, with 14 bases between. Germline CDR1 and CDR2: SGDLS and YYNGEE. The CDR3 totals 14 residues. The CDR3 DNA is TGTGCCAGCAGTAGAGGGGGGAGAGACACTGAAGCTTTCTTT. This codes for CASSRGGRDTEAFF.

This chain joins TRBV5-1 and TRBJ2-1; TRBD1 matches at 8 bases. From germline, CDR1 is SGHRS and CDR2 YFSETQ. V lost 4 bases, J lost 9 bases, and 9 bases stayed unmatched. The CDR3 extends over 14 amino acids. The CDR3 reads CASSSTPGGFEQFF. The CDR3 coding sequence is TGCGCCAGCAGCAGTACCCCAGGGGGCTTTGAGCAGTTCTTC.

The chain is built from TRBV5-1 and TRBJ2-1; the D call may be TRBD1 or TRBD2 (6 bases each). Deletions cut 1 base from V and 7 bases from J, with 21 bases between. Germline-derived CDR1 and CDR2 are SGHRS and YFSETQ. The CDR3 has 17 amino acids. The CDR3 DNA sequence: TGCGCCAGCAGCTTGTTCGAAAACAGGGACTTCCGAAATGAGCAGTTCTTC. Translation gives CASSLFENRDFRNEQFF.

The chain joins TRBV6-5 to TRBJ1-2, with D tentatively TRBD1 (5 bases). The ends were cut back, 2 bases at V and 8 bases at J, with 12 bases in the middle. There are 13 residues in the CDR3. Germline values: CDR1 MNHEY, CDR2 SVGAGI. The CDR3 nucleotides read TGTGCCAGCAGTTACACAGACAGTGGCGGCTACACCTTC. Residues: CASSYTDSGGYTF.

This sequence joins TRBV28 and TRBJ1-4; no definite D call. This CDR3 contains 13 residues. Germline V lookup: CDR1 MDHEN, CDR2 SYDVKM. Trimming left V 6 bases short and J 5 bases short, with 10 bases between. The CDR3 here is CASSTNGNEKLFF. The CDR3 DNA reads as TGTGCCAGCAGCACAAACGGGAATGAAAAACTGTTTTTT.

This chain joins TRBV15 and TRBJ2-5; D is unclear. The CDR3 covers 12 residues. Trimming took off 0 bases at V and 4 bases at J, with 3 bases between the two ends. Germline lookup yields CDR1 LNHNV and CDR2 YYDKDF (reference sequence). The chain's CDR3 is CATSRDTETQYF. CDR3 DNA sequence: TGTGCCACCAGCAGAGACACAGAGACCCAGTACTTC.

J is TRBJ1-3 and V is TRBV30; D gene uncertain. Germline loops: CDR1 GTSNPN, CDR2 SVGIG (reference sequence). This CDR3 spans 14 amino acids. V shed 0 bases and J shed 2 bases, with 8 bases lying between them. CDR3 amino acids: CAWSVTRTGNTIYF. CDR3 in DNA: TGTGCCTGGAGTGTAACCCGAACTGGAAACACCATATATTTT.

J is TRBJ1-1 and V is TRBV18; no clear D. Between the trimmed V and J ends, which lost 2 bases and 3 bases, there was a span of 16 bases. CDR1 is KGHSH, CDR2 LQKENI, per germline. The CDR3 has 16 amino acids. The CDR3 coding sequence is TGTGCCAGCTCACCAGCAGCGGTGCGGAGGGACACTGAAGCTTTCTTT. This sequence encodes CASSPAAVRRDTEAFF.